A selection of T cell receptor beta chains follows, all from one sample in a study of T cells in Graves' hyperthyroidism and ophthalmopathy. TCRdb used MiXCR to reprocess the multiplex PCR reads, holding one entry per CDR3 protein. The sample holds a few hundred thousand distinct CDR3 sequences, approximately 14% seen once. Sequencing input: blood. The receptors were sampled from a woman in her fifties or sixties with Graves' ophthalmopathy. Both conserved end residues are part of each CDR3. Fields, in order: CDR3 protein, CDR3 DNA, CDR3 length, J gene, D gene, V gene, clone size. A D gene is named only where the DNA matches it firmly. Clone sizes are given selectively: once, few, many, or a class where the clone is expanded.

CDR3aa: CSAIVQEYQPQHF
CDR3nt: TGCAGTGCTATAGTACAGGAGTATCAGCCCCAGCATTTT
len: 13
j_gene: TRBJ1-5
d_gene: .
v_gene: TRBV20-1
abundance: few

CDR3aa: CSAPYNEQFF
CDR3nt: TGCAGTGCTCCTTACAATGAGCAGTTCTTC
len: 10
j_gene: TRBJ2-1
d_gene: .
v_gene: TRBV20-1
abundance: many

CDR3aa: CASSRTGEGRGAFF
CDR3nt: TGTGCCAGCAGCAGGACAGGGGAAGGGCGGGGAGCTTTCTTT
len: 14
j_gene: TRBJ1-1
d_gene: TRBD1
v_gene: TRBV12-3/TRBV12-4
abundance: many

CDR3aa: CASSPRQGETTEAFF
CDR3nt: TGTGCCAGCTCACCGAGACAGGGTGAGACGACTGAAGCTTTCTTT
len: 15
j_gene: TRBJ1-1
d_gene: TRBD1
v_gene: TRBV18
abundance: many

CDR3aa: CASSRYLAYNEQFF
CDR3nt: TGTGCCAGCAGTAGATACCTAGCGTACAATGAGCAGTTCTTC
len: 14
j_gene: TRBJ2-1
d_gene: .
v_gene: TRBV27
abundance: many

CDR3aa: CASSRVEGSYNEQFF
CDR3nt: TGTGCCAGCAGCCGGGTGGAGGGGAGTTACAATGAGCAGTTCTTC
len: 15
j_gene: TRBJ2-1
d_gene: .
v_gene: TRBV7-2
abundance: many

CDR3aa: CAWSVRNGYTF
CDR3nt: TGTGCCTGGAGTGTCAGGAATGGCTACACCTTC
len: 11
j_gene: TRBJ1-2
d_gene: .
v_gene: TRBV30
abundance: .

CDR3aa: CASSLTREVNEQFF
CDR3nt: TGTGCCAGCAGCTTAACTCGGGAGGTCAATGAGCAGTTCTTC
len: 14
j_gene: TRBJ2-1
d_gene: TRBD2
v_gene: TRBV7-3
abundance: many

CDR3aa: CASRPGHSNQPQHF
CDR3nt: TGCGCCAGCCGACCGGGCCATAGCAATCAGCCCCAGCATTTT
len: 14
j_gene: TRBJ1-5
d_gene: .
v_gene: TRBV10-2
abundance: .

CDR3aa: CASSEQGSSYGYTF
CDR3nt: TGTGCCAGCAGTGAACAGGGCTCAAGCTATGGCTACACCTTC
len: 14
j_gene: TRBJ1-2
d_gene: .
v_gene: TRBV2
abundance: many

CDR3aa: CASIDNRSYEQYF
CDR3nt: TGTGCCAGCATTGATAACAGATCCTACGAGCAGTACTTC
len: 13
j_gene: TRBJ2-7
d_gene: .
v_gene: TRBV2
abundance: few

CDR3aa: CATSDPDSYYNEQFF
CDR3nt: TGTGCCACCAGTGACCCGGATTCGTACTACAATGAGCAGTTCTTC
len: 15
j_gene: TRBJ2-1
d_gene: .
v_gene: TRBV24-1
abundance: many

CDR3aa: CASGPGSGSYEQYF
CDR3nt: TGTGCCAGCGGGCCGGGGTCCGGCTCCTACGAGCAGTACTTC
len: 14
j_gene: TRBJ2-7
d_gene: .
v_gene: TRBV6-1
abundance: few

CDR3aa: CASSFVVGVIGELFF
CDR3nt: TGTGCCAGCAGTTTTGTCGTTGGGGTAATCGGGGAGCTGTTTTTT
len: 15
j_gene: TRBJ2-2
d_gene: .
v_gene: TRBV12-3/TRBV12-4
abundance: many

CDR3aa: CASSLTSTDTQYF
CDR3nt: TGCGCCAGCAGCCTGACAAGCACAGATACGCAGTATTTT
len: 13
j_gene: TRBJ2-3
d_gene: .
v_gene: TRBV5-1
abundance: many

CDR3aa: CSARTGSSGNTIYF
CDR3nt: TGCAGTGCTAGAACAGGGAGCTCTGGAAACACCATATATTTT
len: 14
j_gene: TRBJ1-3
d_gene: .
v_gene: TRBV20-1
abundance: many

CDR3aa: CASSQDMTVYNEQFF
CDR3nt: TGCGCCAGCAGCCAAGATATGACAGTCTACAATGAGCAGTTCTTC
len: 15
j_gene: TRBJ2-1
d_gene: .
v_gene: TRBV4-1
abundance: few

CDR3aa: CASRGGDYNEQFF
CDR3nt: TGTGCCAGCAGGGGGGGAGATTACAATGAGCAGTTCTTC
len: 13
j_gene: TRBJ2-1
d_gene: .
v_gene: TRBV27
abundance: .

CDR3aa: CASSYVGAGNQPQHF
CDR3nt: TGTGCCAGCAGTTACGTGGGAGCCGGCAATCAGCCCCAGCATTTT
len: 15
j_gene: TRBJ1-5
d_gene: .
v_gene: TRBV6-5
abundance: few

CDR3aa: CASSLRNTQYF
CDR3nt: TGTGCCAGCAGTTTACGAAATACGCAGTATTTT
len: 11
j_gene: TRBJ2-3
d_gene: .
v_gene: TRBV12-3/TRBV12-4
abundance: many

CDR3aa: CASSLTLGEQFF
CDR3nt: TGCGCCAGCAGCTTGACGTTGGGTGAGCAGTTCTTC
len: 12
j_gene: TRBJ2-1
d_gene: .
v_gene: TRBV5-1
abundance: many

CDR3aa: CASSVSGTSSYEQYF
CDR3nt: TGTGCCAGCAGCGTATCCGGGACTAGCTCCTACGAGCAGTACTTC
len: 15
j_gene: TRBJ2-7
d_gene: TRBD2
v_gene: TRBV11-3
abundance: .

CDR3aa: CASSLDRWDEKLFF
CDR3nt: TGTGCCAGCAGCTTAGACCGTTGGGATGAAAAACTGTTTTTT
len: 14
j_gene: TRBJ1-4
d_gene: .
v_gene: TRBV7-9
abundance: few

CDR3aa: CASSLDRVGNSPLHF
CDR3nt: TGTGCCAGCTCACTCGACAGGGTCGGTAATTCACCCCTCCACTTT
len: 15
j_gene: TRBJ1-6
d_gene: TRBD1
v_gene: TRBV18
abundance: .